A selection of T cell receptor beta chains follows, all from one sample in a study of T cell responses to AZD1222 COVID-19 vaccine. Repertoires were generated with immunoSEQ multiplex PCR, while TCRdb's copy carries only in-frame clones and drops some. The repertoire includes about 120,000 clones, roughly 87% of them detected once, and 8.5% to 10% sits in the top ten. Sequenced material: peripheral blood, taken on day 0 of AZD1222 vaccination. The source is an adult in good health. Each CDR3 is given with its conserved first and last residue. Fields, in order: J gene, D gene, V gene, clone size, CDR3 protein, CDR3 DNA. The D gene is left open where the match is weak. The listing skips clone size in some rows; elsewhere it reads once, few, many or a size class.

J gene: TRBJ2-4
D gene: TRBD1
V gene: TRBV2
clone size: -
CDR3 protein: CASSEEGATSIQYF
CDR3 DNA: TGTGCCAGCAGTGAAGAGGGGGCTACGAGCATTCAGTACTTC

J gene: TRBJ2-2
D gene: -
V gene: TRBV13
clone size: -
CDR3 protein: CASSLSGTGELFF
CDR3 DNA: TGTGCCAGCAGCTTATCGGGGACCGGGGAGCTGTTTTTT

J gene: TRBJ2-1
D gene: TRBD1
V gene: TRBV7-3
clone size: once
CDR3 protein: CASSLQGVSEQFF
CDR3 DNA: TGTGCCAGCAGCTTACAGGGGGTCAGTGAGCAGTTCTTC

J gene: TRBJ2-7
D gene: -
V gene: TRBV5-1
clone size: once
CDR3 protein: CASSLVSGAGYEQYF
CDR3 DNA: TGCGCCAGCAGCTTGGTTTCAGGGGCGGGCTACGAGCAGTACTTC

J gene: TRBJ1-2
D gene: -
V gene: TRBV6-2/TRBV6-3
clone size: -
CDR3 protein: CASSYQGVYGYTF
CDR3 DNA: TGTGCCAGCAGTTATCAAGGGGTCTATGGCTACACCTTC

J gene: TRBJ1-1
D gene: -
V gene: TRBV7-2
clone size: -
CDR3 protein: CASSLGGAFTEAFF
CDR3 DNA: TGTGCCAGCAGCTTAGGGGGGGCATTCACTGAAGCTTTCTTT

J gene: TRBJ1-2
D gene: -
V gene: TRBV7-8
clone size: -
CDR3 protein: CASSLARVGGYTF
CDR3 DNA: TGTGCCAGCAGCTTAGCCAGGGTGGGTGGCTACACCTTC

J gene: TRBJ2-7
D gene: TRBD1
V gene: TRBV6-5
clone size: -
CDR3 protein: CASILDRVGPYEQYF
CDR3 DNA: TGTGCCAGCATCTTAGACAGGGTCGGCCCCTACGAGCAGTACTTC

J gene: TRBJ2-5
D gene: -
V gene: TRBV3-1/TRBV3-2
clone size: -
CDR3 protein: CASSPRGLGGGRETQYF
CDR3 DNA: TGTGCCAGCAGCCCAAGGGGCCTTGGGGGGGGCAGGGAGACCCAGTACTTC

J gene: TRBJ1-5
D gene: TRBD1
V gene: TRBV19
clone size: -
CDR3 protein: CASTTTGNSNQPQHF
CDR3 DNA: TGTGCCAGTACTACGACAGGGAATAGCAATCAGCCCCAGCATTTT

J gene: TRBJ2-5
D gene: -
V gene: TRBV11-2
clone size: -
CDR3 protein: CASSSRQVETQYF
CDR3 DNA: TGTGCCAGCAGCTCCCGACAGGTGGAGACCCAGTACTTC

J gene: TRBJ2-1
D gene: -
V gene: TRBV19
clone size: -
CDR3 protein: CASSIWGILYNEQFF
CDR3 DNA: TGTGCCAGTAGTATTTGGGGAATCCTCTACAATGAGCAGTTCTTC

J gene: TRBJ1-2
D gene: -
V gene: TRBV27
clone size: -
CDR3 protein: CASSFGGVYGYTF
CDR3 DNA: TGTGCCAGCAGTTTCGGTGGCGTATATGGCTACACCTTC

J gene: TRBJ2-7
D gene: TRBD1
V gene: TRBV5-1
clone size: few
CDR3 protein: CASSSGTGNSYEQYF
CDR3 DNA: TGCGCCAGCAGCTCCGGGACAGGGAACTCCTACGAGCAGTACTTC

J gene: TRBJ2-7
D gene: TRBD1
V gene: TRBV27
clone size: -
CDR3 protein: CASSPYGTGLEQYF
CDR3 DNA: TGTGCCAGCAGTCCATATGGGACAGGCCTGGAGCAGTACTTC

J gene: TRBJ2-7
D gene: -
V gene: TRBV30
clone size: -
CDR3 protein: CAWNRGGGEQYF
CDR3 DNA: TGTGCCTGGAATCGCGGAGGGGGGGAGCAGTACTTC

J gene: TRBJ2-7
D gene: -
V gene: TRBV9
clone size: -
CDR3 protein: CASSVQVKSQQYF
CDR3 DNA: TGTGCCAGCAGCGTTCAAGTCAAGTCACAGCAGTACTTC

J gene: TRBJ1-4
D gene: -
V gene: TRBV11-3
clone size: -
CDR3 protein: CASSLDLGLTNEKLFF
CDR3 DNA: TGTGCCAGCAGCTTAGATCTGGGGTTAACTAATGAAAAACTGTTTTTT

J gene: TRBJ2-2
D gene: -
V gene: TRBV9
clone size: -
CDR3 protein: CASSGLMPPTYTGELFF
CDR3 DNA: TGTGCCAGCAGCGGCCTGATGCCGCCCACATACACCGGGGAGCTGTTTTTT

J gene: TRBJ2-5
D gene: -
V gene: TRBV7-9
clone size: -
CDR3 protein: CASSLASGQYEETQYF
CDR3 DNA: TGTGCCAGCAGCTTAGCGTCTGGCCAGTACGAAGAGACCCAGTACTTC

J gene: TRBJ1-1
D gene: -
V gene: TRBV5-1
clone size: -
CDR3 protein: CASSLYRATYTEAFF
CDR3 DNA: TGCGCCAGCAGCTTGTACCGGGCTACCTACACTGAAGCTTTCTTT

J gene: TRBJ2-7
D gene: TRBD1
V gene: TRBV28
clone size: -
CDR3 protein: CASSLRDRTYEQYF
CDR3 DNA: TGTGCCAGCAGTTTAAGGGACAGAACCTACGAGCAGTACTTC

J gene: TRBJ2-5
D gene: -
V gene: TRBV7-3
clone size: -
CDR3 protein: CASSSTRGHPQETQYF
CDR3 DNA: TGTGCCAGCAGCTCCACACGGGGGCATCCCCAAGAGACCCAGTACTTC

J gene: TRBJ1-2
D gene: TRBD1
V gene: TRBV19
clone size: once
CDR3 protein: CASSITTGNYGYTF
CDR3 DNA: TGTGCCAGTAGTATAACGACAGGGAACTATGGCTACACCTTC

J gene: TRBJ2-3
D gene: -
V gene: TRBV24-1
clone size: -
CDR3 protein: CATSDPSGVAGSTDTQYF
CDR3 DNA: TGTGCCACCAGTGACCCCTCGGGGGTGGCGGGGAGCACAGATACGCAGTATTTT

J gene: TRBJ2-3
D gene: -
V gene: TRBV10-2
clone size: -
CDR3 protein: CASLGDGGTDTQYF
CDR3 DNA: TGCGCCAGCCTAGGCGATGGGGGCACAGATACGCAGTATTTT

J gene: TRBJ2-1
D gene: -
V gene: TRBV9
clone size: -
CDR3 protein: CASSPGVDVHEQFF
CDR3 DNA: TGTGCCAGCAGCCCTGGAGTTGATGTACATGAGCAGTTCTTC

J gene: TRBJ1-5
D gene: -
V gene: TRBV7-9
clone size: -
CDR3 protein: CASSLAPTGTGNQPQHF
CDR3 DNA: TGTGCCAGCAGCTTAGCTCCAACCGGGACGGGGAATCAGCCCCAGCATTTT

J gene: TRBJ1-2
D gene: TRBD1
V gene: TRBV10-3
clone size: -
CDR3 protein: CAISAGTGDEANYGYTF
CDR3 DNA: TGTGCCATCAGTGCGGGGACAGGGGATGAAGCTAACTATGGCTACACCTTC

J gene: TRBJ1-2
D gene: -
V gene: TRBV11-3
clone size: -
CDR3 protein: CASSLRGYPFSNYGYTF
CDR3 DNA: TGTGCCAGCAGCTTACGAGGATACCCTTTTTCTAACTATGGCTACACCTTC

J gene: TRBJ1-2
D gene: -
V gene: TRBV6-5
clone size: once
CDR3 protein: CASSSTSRGGYGYTF
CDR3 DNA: TGTGCCAGCAGCTCCACTTCGAGGGGTGGCTATGGCTACACCTTC

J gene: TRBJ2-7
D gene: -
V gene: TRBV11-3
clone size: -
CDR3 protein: CASSPRTANEQYF
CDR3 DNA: TGTGCCAGCAGCCCCCGGACAGCTAACGAGCAGTACTTC

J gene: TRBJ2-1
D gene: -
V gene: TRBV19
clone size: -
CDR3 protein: CASSRDRYNEQFF
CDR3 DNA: TGTGCCAGTAGTAGAGACAGATACAATGAGCAGTTCTTC

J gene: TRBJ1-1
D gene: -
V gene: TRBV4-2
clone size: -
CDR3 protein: CASSQDQSTENTEAFF
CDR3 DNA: TGTGCCAGCAGCCAAGATCAATCGACAGAGAACACTGAAGCTTTCTTT

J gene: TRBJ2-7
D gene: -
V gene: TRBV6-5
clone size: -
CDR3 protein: CASSSRWDSYEQYF
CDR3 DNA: TGTGCCAGCAGTTCAAGGTGGGACTCTTACGAGCAGTACTTC

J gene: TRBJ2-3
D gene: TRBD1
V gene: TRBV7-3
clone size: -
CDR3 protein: CASSPGQGAWGTDTQYF
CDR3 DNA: TGTGCCAGCAGCCCGGGACAGGGGGCGTGGGGCACAGATACGCAGTATTTT

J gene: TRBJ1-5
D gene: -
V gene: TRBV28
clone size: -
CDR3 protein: CASSPRGGVEQPQHF
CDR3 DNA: TGTGCCAGCAGTCCCCGGGGGGGCGTCGAACAGCCCCAGCATTTT

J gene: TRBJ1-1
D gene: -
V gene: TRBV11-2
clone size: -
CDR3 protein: CASSWSFPTGTQNTEAFF
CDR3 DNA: TGTGCCAGCAGCTGGAGTTTTCCGACCGGGACACAGAACACTGAAGCTTTCTTT

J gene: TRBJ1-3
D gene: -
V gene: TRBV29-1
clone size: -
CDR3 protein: CSVWTDNSGNTIYF
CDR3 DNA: TGCAGCGTTTGGACAGATAACTCTGGAAACACCATATATTTT

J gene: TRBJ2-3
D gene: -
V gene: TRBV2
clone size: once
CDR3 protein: CASSDAGTWGTSTDTQYF
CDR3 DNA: TGTGCCAGCAGCGACGCCGGGACTTGGGGAACTAGCACAGATACGCAGTATTTT

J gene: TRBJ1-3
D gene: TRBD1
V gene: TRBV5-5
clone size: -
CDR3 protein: CASSLDRASGNTIYF
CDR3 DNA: TGTGCCAGCAGTTTGGACAGGGCCTCTGGAAACACCATATATTTT

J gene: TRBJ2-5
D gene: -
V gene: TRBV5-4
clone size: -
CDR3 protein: CASSSIAETQYF
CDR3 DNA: TGTGCCAGCAGCTCGATAGCAGAGACCCAGTACTTC